This T cell receptor (beta chain) comes out of a study of tumor-infiltrating lymphocytes in localized non-small cell lung cancer. Here immunoSEQ multiplex PCR was the method, and the copy in TCRdb shows in-frame clones only, minus some. The sample includes 15,000 to 20,000 clones, 80% of them seen just once. The V end lost 3 bases, the J end lost 0 bases, and 9 bases lay between the germline ends. The CDR3 length is 16 residues. CDR1 SGHTA and CDR2 FQGTGA come from the germline V gene. This sequence was found in a human donor with non-small cell lung cancer. This chain joins TRBV7-3 and TRBJ2-6; possibly TRBD1 for D (5 bases). The sample consisted of uninvolved lung tissue not adjacent to the tumor. CDR3 residues: CASSLVGVSGANVLTF. In nucleotides, the CDR3 is TGTGCCAGCAGCTTGGTAGGGGTCTCTGGGGCCAACGTCCTGACTTTC.